Listed below are T cell receptor beta chains from one sample, sequenced in a study of Graves' ophthalmopathy and Graves' hyperthyroidism. TCRdb fed the multiplex PCR reads into MiXCR, producing one record per CDR3 protein. The sample holds roughly 220,000 distinct CDR3 sequences, around 50% seen once. The sequenced material came from peripheral blood. These receptors all come from an adult man with Graves' ophthalmopathy. CDR3s include the opening cysteine and the closing phenylalanine or tryptophan. A D gene is named only where the DNA matches it firmly. A clone size is listed for some rows: how often the clone was seen (once, few, many), or a class if it is expanded.

J,V,size,D,CDR3,DNA
TRBJ2-2,TRBV7-8,NA,TRBD1,CASSLEGPGGTGELFF,TGTGCCAGCAGCTTAGAAGGTCCAGGGGGCACCGGGGAGCTGTTTTTT
TRBJ1-4,TRBV7-9,NA,NA,CASSSGTEKLFF,TGTGCCAGCAGCAGCGGGACTGAAAAACTGTTTTTT
TRBJ1-1,TRBV19,few,NA,CASSMGTANTEAFF,TGTGCCAGTAGTATGGGGACGGCGAACACTGAAGCTTTCTTT
TRBJ2-7,TRBV29-1,many,TRBD1,CSVGTGYEQYF,TGCAGCGTTGGGACAGGCTACGAGCAGTACTTC
TRBJ2-7,TRBV5-8,NA,NA,CASSQVGGQTYEQYF,TGCGCCAGCAGCCAAGTGGGGGGACAGACCTACGAGCAGTACTTC
TRBJ1-5,TRBV24-1,few,TRBD1,CATRGQNNQPQHF,TGTGCCACCAGGGGACAGAACAATCAGCCCCAGCATTTT
TRBJ1-1,TRBV10-3,few,NA,CAISDSGESEAFF,TGTGCCATCAGTGACTCAGGGGAATCTGAAGCTTTCTTT
TRBJ1-6,TRBV4-1,NA,NA,CASSQSGASSPLHF,TGCGCCAGCAGCCAATCCGGGGCTAGTTCACCCCTCCACTTT
TRBJ2-2,TRBV15,NA,NA,CATTPGRSGELFF,TGTGCCACCACCCCGGGACGGTCGGGGGAGCTGTTTTTT
TRBJ1-4,TRBV30,once,TRBD1,CAWSRDRGNEKLFF,TGTGCCTGGAGCAGGGACAGGGGGAATGAAAAACTGTTTTTT
TRBJ2-2,TRBV5-8,few,NA,CASSRRTANTGELFF,TGTGCCAGCAGCCGCCGGACTGCGAACACCGGGGAGCTGTTTTTT
TRBJ2-7,TRBV19,few,NA,CASSISTAYEQYF,TGTGCCAGTAGTATTTCGACAGCCTACGAGCAGTACTTC
TRBJ1-1,TRBV5-1,few,TRBD1,CASSTWTGSGTEAFF,TGCGCCAGCAGCACCTGGACAGGGTCGGGCACTGAAGCTTTCTTT
TRBJ2-2,TRBV29-1,NA,NA,CSVGDSRGVGELFF,TGCAGCGTTGGGGACAGCCGGGGGGTCGGGGAGCTGTTTTTT
TRBJ2-7,TRBV20-1,once,NA,CSASRYAVTYEQYF,TGCAGTGCTAGTCGTTATGCCGTTACCTACGAGCAGTACTTC
TRBJ1-2,TRBV12-3/TRBV12-4,few,NA,CASSEHGTPSRNGYTF,TGTGCCAGCAGTGAGCATGGGACACCATCGCGGAATGGCTACACCTTC
TRBJ2-7,TRBV12-3/TRBV12-4,NA,TRBD2,CASSLSSGSHEQYF,TGTGCCAGCAGTCTATCTAGCGGGAGTCACGAGCAGTACTTC
TRBJ1-4,TRBV2,few,TRBD1,CASSDLGEGATNEKLFF,TGTGCCAGCAGTGATTTGGGCGAGGGGGCGACTAATGAAAAACTGTTTTTT
TRBJ1-3,TRBV29-1,NA,NA,CSSGSSGNTIYF,TGCAGCTCCGGGTCCTCTGGAAACACCATATATTTT
TRBJ1-4,TRBV19,NA,NA,CASSSGTANEKLFF,TGTGCCAGTAGTTCCGGGACGGCGAATGAAAAACTGTTTTTT